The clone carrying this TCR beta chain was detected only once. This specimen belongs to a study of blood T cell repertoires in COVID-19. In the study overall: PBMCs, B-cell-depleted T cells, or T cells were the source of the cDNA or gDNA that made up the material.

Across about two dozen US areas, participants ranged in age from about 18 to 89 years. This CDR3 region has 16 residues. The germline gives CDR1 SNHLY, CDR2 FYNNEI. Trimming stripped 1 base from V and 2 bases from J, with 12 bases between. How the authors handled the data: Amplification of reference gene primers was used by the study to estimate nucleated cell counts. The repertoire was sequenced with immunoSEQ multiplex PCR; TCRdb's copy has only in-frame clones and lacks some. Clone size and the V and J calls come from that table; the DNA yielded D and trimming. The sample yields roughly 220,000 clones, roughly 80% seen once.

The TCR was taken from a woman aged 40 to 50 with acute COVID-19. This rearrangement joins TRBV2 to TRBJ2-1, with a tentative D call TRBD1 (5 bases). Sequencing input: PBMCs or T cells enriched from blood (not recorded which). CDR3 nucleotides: TGTGCCAGCAGTGAAGGGGGCAATGCCCCCTACAATGAGCAGTTCTTC. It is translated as CASSEGGNAPYNEQFF.